This is a list of T cell receptor beta chains from one sample in a study of cytomegalovirus exposure and HLA in healthy donors. Profiling relied on immunoSEQ multiplex PCR, and the TCRdb table lists in-frame clones only, not all of them. The table lists about 140,000 clones, roughly 80% of them singletons, with over 9% in the top ten. Sequenced input: PBMCs. All receptors come from a young man in good health and CMV-seropositive. The CDR3 runs from the conserved cysteine through the conserved F or W. Fields, in order: clone size, D gene, V gene, J gene, CDR3 protein, CDR3 DNA. D genes are given only for firm matches. Some rows mark clone size as missing; the rest say once, few, many or name a class of expanded clone.

abundance: -; d_gene: -; v_gene: TRBV28; j_gene: TRBJ2-7; CDR3aa: CASHAAEESYEQYF; CDR3nt: TGTGCCAGCCATGCGGCTGAGGAATCCTACGAGCAGTACTTC
abundance: few; d_gene: -; v_gene: TRBV29-1; j_gene: TRBJ1-2; CDR3aa: CSVAGYYGYTF; CDR3nt: TGCAGCGTTGCGGGGTACTATGGCTACACCTTC
abundance: -; d_gene: TRBD2; v_gene: TRBV5-1; j_gene: TRBJ2-3; CDR3aa: CASSLVQGLLAATDTQYF; CDR3nt: TGCGCCAGCAGCTTGGTGCAGGGACTACTAGCGGCCACAGATACGCAGTATTTT
abundance: -; d_gene: -; v_gene: TRBV30; j_gene: TRBJ2-1; CDR3aa: CAGSVTGNEQFF; CDR3nt: TGTGCCGGAAGCGTCACAGGGAATGAGCAGTTCTTC
abundance: -; d_gene: TRBD2; v_gene: TRBV5-4; j_gene: TRBJ2-7; CDR3aa: CASSMHSGRNSYEQYF; CDR3nt: TGTGCCAGCAGCATGCATAGCGGGAGGAACTCCTACGAGCAGTACTTC
abundance: -; d_gene: TRBD2; v_gene: TRBV5-1; j_gene: TRBJ2-5; CDR3aa: CASSLRTSQETQYF; CDR3nt: TGCGCCAGCAGCTTGAGGACTAGCCAAGAGACCCAGTACTTC
abundance: -; d_gene: -; v_gene: TRBV25-1; j_gene: TRBJ1-6; CDR3aa: CASSEWYTNSPLHF; CDR3nt: TGTGCCAGCAGTGAATGGTACACTAATTCACCCCTCCACTTT
abundance: -; d_gene: -; v_gene: TRBV6-5; j_gene: TRBJ1-1; CDR3aa: CASSYLQGRGTEAFF; CDR3nt: TGTGCCAGCAGTTACCTCCAGGGGCGAGGTACTGAAGCTTTCTTT
abundance: -; d_gene: TRBD2; v_gene: TRBV11-2; j_gene: TRBJ2-7; CDR3aa: CASSLGSGRAYEQYF; CDR3nt: TGTGCCAGCAGCTTAGGTAGCGGGAGGGCCTACGAGCAGTACTTC
abundance: -; d_gene: -; v_gene: TRBV5-6; j_gene: TRBJ2-1; CDR3aa: CASSPLGAGSYNEQFF; CDR3nt: TGTGCCAGCAGCCCTCTGGGGGCTGGATCCTACAATGAGCAGTTCTTC
abundance: -; d_gene: TRBD1; v_gene: TRBV7-9; j_gene: TRBJ2-7; CDR3aa: CASSNHPGQGQTYEQYF; CDR3nt: TGTGCCAGCAGCAACCACCCCGGACAGGGGCAAACCTACGAGCAGTACTTC
abundance: -; d_gene: TRBD2; v_gene: TRBV29-1; j_gene: TRBJ2-7; CDR3aa: CSVEWSVAGGSYEQYF; CDR3nt: TGCAGCGTTGAATGGTCTGTAGCGGGAGGTAGTTACGAGCAGTACTTC
abundance: -; d_gene: TRBD2; v_gene: TRBV7-9; j_gene: TRBJ2-1; CDR3aa: CASSLEYTSGMPNEQFF; CDR3nt: TGTGCCAGCAGCTTAGAGTATACTAGCGGAATGCCAAATGAGCAGTTCTTC
abundance: once; d_gene: -; v_gene: TRBV30; j_gene: TRBJ2-1; CDR3aa: CAWVSGQSSYNEQFF; CDR3nt: TGTGCCTGGGTTTCGGGACAAAGCTCCTACAATGAGCAGTTCTTC
abundance: -; d_gene: -; v_gene: TRBV10-2; j_gene: TRBJ2-7; CDR3aa: CASSESAQGYEQYF; CDR3nt: TGCGCCAGCAGTGAGTCGGCTCAGGGTTACGAGCAGTACTTC
abundance: -; d_gene: TRBD2; v_gene: TRBV5-3; j_gene: TRBJ2-1; CDR3aa: CARSFPAGGAGGTNEQFF; CDR3nt: TGTGCCAGAAGCTTCCCTGCAGGGGGTGCGGGAGGGACAAATGAGCAGTTCTTC
abundance: -; d_gene: TRBD1; v_gene: TRBV30; j_gene: TRBJ1-1; CDR3aa: CAWTRQGYTEAFF; CDR3nt: TGTGCCTGGACCCGACAGGGGTACACTGAAGCTTTCTTT
abundance: once; d_gene: -; v_gene: TRBV28; j_gene: TRBJ1-1; CDR3aa: CASRPGGGGNTEAFF; CDR3nt: TGTGCCAGCAGGCCGGGTGGGGGCGGGAACACTGAAGCTTTCTTT
abundance: -; d_gene: TRBD2; v_gene: TRBV4-2; j_gene: TRBJ2-7; CDR3aa: CASSQEPSGSPGEQYF; CDR3nt: TGTGCCAGCAGCCAAGAGCCCAGCGGGAGTCCGGGTGAGCAGTACTTC
abundance: -; d_gene: -; v_gene: TRBV6-4; j_gene: TRBJ1-5; CDR3aa: CASRMGRDPRSNQPQHF; CDR3nt: TGTGCCAGCAGGATGGGGAGAGACCCGAGGAGCAATCAGCCCCAGCATTTT
abundance: -; d_gene: -; v_gene: TRBV4-1; j_gene: TRBJ1-1; CDR3aa: CASSQYGGSRTEAFF; CDR3nt: TGCGCCAGCAGCCAATACGGGGGTTCTAGGACTGAAGCTTTCTTT
abundance: -; d_gene: -; v_gene: TRBV2; j_gene: TRBJ2-7; CDR3aa: CASSEVGSRGSNEQYF; CDR3nt: TGTGCCAGCAGTGAAGTGGGGTCCCGGGGTTCAAACGAGCAGTACTTC
abundance: -; d_gene: TRBD2; v_gene: TRBV7-8; j_gene: TRBJ2-7; CDR3aa: CASSSGLAGTLYEQYF; CDR3nt: TGTGCCAGCAGCTCAGGACTAGCGGGAACCCTCTACGAGCAGTACTTC
abundance: -; d_gene: -; v_gene: TRBV7-8; j_gene: TRBJ1-5; CDR3aa: CASSLDHSNQPQHF; CDR3nt: TGTGCCAGCAGCTTAGATCATAGCAATCAGCCCCAGCATTTT
abundance: -; d_gene: -; v_gene: TRBV6-1; j_gene: TRBJ1-5; CDR3aa: CASSEANRPSNQPQHF; CDR3nt: TGTGCCAGCAGTGAAGCCAACAGGCCTAGCAATCAGCCCCAGCATTTT
abundance: once; d_gene: TRBD2; v_gene: TRBV29-1; j_gene: TRBJ2-7; CDR3aa: CSVVLAGASYEQYF; CDR3nt: TGCAGCGTTGTGCTAGCGGGAGCCTCCTACGAGCAGTACTTC
abundance: -; d_gene: TRBD1; v_gene: TRBV6-5; j_gene: TRBJ2-7; CDR3aa: CASSYIQGAYTFEQYF; CDR3nt: TGTGCCAGCAGTTACATACAGGGGGCCTATACTTTCGAGCAGTACTTC
abundance: -; d_gene: TRBD2; v_gene: TRBV30; j_gene: TRBJ2-1; CDR3aa: CACPRILAGAESYNEQFF; CDR3nt: TGTGCCTGTCCCCGGATACTAGCGGGAGCCGAATCCTACAATGAGCAGTTCTTC
abundance: few; d_gene: TRBD1; v_gene: TRBV25-1; j_gene: TRBJ1-2; CDR3aa: CASRPGQGDGYTF; CDR3nt: TGTGCCAGCAGGCCCGGGCAGGGGGATGGCTACACCTTC
abundance: -; d_gene: -; v_gene: TRBV28; j_gene: TRBJ2-1; CDR3aa: CASSPILTGTDEQFF; CDR3nt: TGTGCCAGCAGTCCTATTTTGACAGGTACAGATGAGCAGTTCTTC
abundance: -; d_gene: -; v_gene: TRBV11-2; j_gene: TRBJ2-7; CDR3aa: CASSIRIFEGEQYF; CDR3nt: TGTGCCAGCAGCATCCGGATTTTCGAGGGCGAGCAGTACTTC
abundance: once; d_gene: TRBD1; v_gene: TRBV5-4; j_gene: TRBJ2-7; CDR3aa: CASSSWRQGAEEQYF; CDR3nt: TGTGCCAGCAGCTCCTGGAGACAGGGGGCAGAAGAGCAGTACTTC
abundance: -; d_gene: -; v_gene: TRBV27; j_gene: TRBJ2-5; CDR3aa: CASSPDMSQETQYF; CDR3nt: TGTGCCAGCAGCCCGGACATGAGCCAAGAGACCCAGTACTTC
abundance: few; d_gene: TRBD1; v_gene: TRBV19; j_gene: TRBJ2-4; CDR3aa: CASSATTGGAPSRNIQYF; CDR3nt: TGTGCCAGTAGTGCAACTACAGGGGGCGCCCCTTCTAGAAACATTCAGTACTTC
abundance: -; d_gene: -; v_gene: TRBV6-1; j_gene: TRBJ1-2; CDR3aa: CASSVQGYGYTF; CDR3nt: TGTGCCAGCAGTGTACAGGGCTATGGCTACACCTTC
abundance: -; d_gene: -; v_gene: TRBV5-1; j_gene: TRBJ2-3; CDR3aa: CASSRTDLTDTQYF; CDR3nt: TGCGCCAGCAGCCGGACAGACCTTACAGATACGCAGTATTTT
abundance: -; d_gene: -; v_gene: TRBV2; j_gene: TRBJ2-1; CDR3aa: CASSVGSVGYNEQFF; CDR3nt: TGTGCCAGCAGTGTCGGTAGCGTTGGGTATAATGAGCAGTTCTTC
abundance: -; d_gene: TRBD1; v_gene: TRBV6-6; j_gene: TRBJ2-7; CDR3aa: CASSHIGVTRTGEQYF; CDR3nt: TGTGCCAGCAGTCACATTGGAGTAACAAGGACAGGGGAGCAGTACTTC
abundance: -; d_gene: TRBD1; v_gene: TRBV4-1; j_gene: TRBJ1-1; CDR3aa: CASSPRTGQAEAFF; CDR3nt: TGCGCCAGCAGCCCGCGGACAGGCCAGGCTGAAGCTTTCTTT
abundance: -; d_gene: -; v_gene: TRBV9; j_gene: TRBJ2-7; CDR3aa: CASSQGTGGRSYEQYF; CDR3nt: TGTGCCAGCAGCCAAGGGACAGGCGGGAGATCCTACGAGCAGTACTTC
abundance: -; d_gene: TRBD2; v_gene: TRBV4-2; j_gene: TRBJ2-1; CDR3aa: CASSQVPEGLAVGGEQFF; CDR3nt: TGTGCCAGCAGCCAAGTTCCCGAGGGGCTAGCGGTCGGGGGTGAGCAGTTCTTC
abundance: -; d_gene: -; v_gene: TRBV7-9; j_gene: TRBJ2-2; CDR3aa: CASSPRTTNTGELFF; CDR3nt: TGTGCCAGCAGCCCCAGGACTACGAACACCGGGGAGCTGTTTTTT
abundance: -; d_gene: -; v_gene: TRBV5-1; j_gene: TRBJ2-5; CDR3aa: CASKGSFRVDQETQYF; CDR3nt: TGCGCCAGCAAGGGTTCCTTCAGGGTAGACCAAGAGACCCAGTACTTC
abundance: -; d_gene: -; v_gene: TRBV10-3; j_gene: TRBJ2-3; CDR3aa: CAISEDAGDTQYF; CDR3nt: TGTGCCATCAGTGAGGATGCCGGAGATACGCAGTATTTT
abundance: -; d_gene: TRBD2; v_gene: TRBV18; j_gene: TRBJ2-7; CDR3aa: CASSLSGRLVEQYF; CDR3nt: TGTGCCAGCTCACTTAGCGGGAGGTTGGTCGAGCAGTACTTC
abundance: -; d_gene: TRBD2; v_gene: TRBV28; j_gene: TRBJ2-7; CDR3aa: CASSGLAGVHEQYF; CDR3nt: TGTGCCAGCAGTGGACTAGCGGGAGTCCACGAGCAGTACTTC
abundance: once; d_gene: -; v_gene: TRBV2; j_gene: TRBJ2-3; CDR3aa: CASSDGGLKDTQYF; CDR3nt: TGTGCCAGCAGTGATGGAGGACTGAAAGATACGCAGTATTTT
abundance: -; d_gene: -; v_gene: TRBV9; j_gene: TRBJ2-2; CDR3aa: CASSVNRRAGELFF; CDR3nt: TGTGCCAGCAGCGTAAACAGGAGGGCCGGGGAGCTGTTTTTT
abundance: -; d_gene: TRBD2; v_gene: TRBV2; j_gene: TRBJ2-7; CDR3aa: CASEKTSGRRDYEQYF; CDR3nt: TGTGCCAGCGAGAAGACTAGCGGGAGGAGGGACTACGAGCAGTACTTC
abundance: -; d_gene: -; v_gene: TRBV2; j_gene: TRBJ2-6; CDR3aa: CASKRPGDSGANVLTF; CDR3nt: TGTGCCAGCAAGAGACCGGGGGATTCTGGGGCCAACGTCCTGACTTTC
abundance: -; d_gene: TRBD1; v_gene: TRBV27; j_gene: TRBJ2-7; CDR3aa: CASSSEVGDRGLYEQYF; CDR3nt: TGTGCCAGCAGTTCGGAAGTAGGAGACAGGGGGCTCTACGAGCAGTACTTC
abundance: -; d_gene: -; v_gene: TRBV7-9; j_gene: TRBJ1-2; CDR3aa: CASSLVGRVTSGYTF; CDR3nt: TGTGCCAGCAGCTTAGTTGGCAGGGTGACTTCTGGCTACACCTTC
abundance: -; d_gene: -; v_gene: TRBV11-2; j_gene: TRBJ2-7; CDR3aa: CASSLINQGAYEQYF; CDR3nt: TGTGCCAGCAGCTTAATAAATCAGGGCGCCTACGAGCAGTACTTC
abundance: -; d_gene: TRBD1; v_gene: TRBV7-6; j_gene: TRBJ2-7; CDR3aa: CASSLTGTGEQYF; CDR3nt: TGTGCCAGCAGCCTAACAGGGACAGGCGAGCAGTACTTC
abundance: -; d_gene: -; v_gene: TRBV29-1; j_gene: TRBJ1-5; CDR3aa: CSVETGDSNQPQHF; CDR3nt: TGCAGCGTTGAGACAGGAGATAGCAATCAGCCCCAGCATTTT
abundance: -; d_gene: -; v_gene: TRBV6-1; j_gene: TRBJ1-5; CDR3aa: CASSEGGDDNQPQHF; CDR3nt: TGTGCCAGCAGTGAAGGGGGGGACGACAATCAGCCCCAGCATTTT
abundance: -; d_gene: TRBD1; v_gene: TRBV6-6; j_gene: TRBJ2-5; CDR3aa: CASSSDRGGTQYF; CDR3nt: TGTGCCAGCAGCTCCGACAGGGGGGGGACCCAGTACTTC
abundance: -; d_gene: -; v_gene: TRBV28; j_gene: TRBJ1-5; CDR3aa: CASSLLQGNQPQHF; CDR3nt: TGTGCCAGCAGTTTATTGCAGGGCAATCAGCCCCAGCATTTT
abundance: -; d_gene: -; v_gene: TRBV7-6; j_gene: TRBJ2-2; CDR3aa: CASSLPNTGELFF; CDR3nt: TGTGCCAGCAGCCTTCCCAACACCGGGGAGCTGTTTTTT
abundance: -; d_gene: TRBD2; v_gene: TRBV4-1; j_gene: TRBJ2-5; CDR3aa: CASSQDGSGKTQYF; CDR3nt: TGCGCCAGCAGCCAAGATGGTAGCGGGAAGACCCAGTACTTC